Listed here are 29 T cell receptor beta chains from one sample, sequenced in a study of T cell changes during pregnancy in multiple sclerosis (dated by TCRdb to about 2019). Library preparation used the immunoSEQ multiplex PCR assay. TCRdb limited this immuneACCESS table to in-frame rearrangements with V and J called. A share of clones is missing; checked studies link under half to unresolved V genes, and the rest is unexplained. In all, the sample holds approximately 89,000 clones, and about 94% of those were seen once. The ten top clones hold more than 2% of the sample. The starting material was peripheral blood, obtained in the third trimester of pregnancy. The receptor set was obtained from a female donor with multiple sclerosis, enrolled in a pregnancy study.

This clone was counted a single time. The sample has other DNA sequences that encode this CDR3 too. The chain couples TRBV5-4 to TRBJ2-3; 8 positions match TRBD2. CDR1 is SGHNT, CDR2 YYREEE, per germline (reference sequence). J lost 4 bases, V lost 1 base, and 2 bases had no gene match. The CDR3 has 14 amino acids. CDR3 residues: CASSLRGGADTQYF. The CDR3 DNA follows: TGTGCCAGCAGCTTGCGGGGGGGGGCAGATACGCAGTATTTT.

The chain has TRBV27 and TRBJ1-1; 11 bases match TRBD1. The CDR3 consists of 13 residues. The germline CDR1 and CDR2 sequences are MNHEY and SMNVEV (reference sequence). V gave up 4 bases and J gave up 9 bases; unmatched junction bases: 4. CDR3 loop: CASSSDRGQKAFF. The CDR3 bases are TGTGCCAGCAGTTCGGACAGGGGGCAAAAAGCTTTCTTT.

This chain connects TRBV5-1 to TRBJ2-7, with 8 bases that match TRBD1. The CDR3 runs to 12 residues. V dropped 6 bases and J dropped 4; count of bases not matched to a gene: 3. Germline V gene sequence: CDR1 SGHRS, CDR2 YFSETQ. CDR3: CASTDRDYEQYF. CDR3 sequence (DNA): TGCGCCAGCACGGACAGGGATTACGAGCAGTACTTC.

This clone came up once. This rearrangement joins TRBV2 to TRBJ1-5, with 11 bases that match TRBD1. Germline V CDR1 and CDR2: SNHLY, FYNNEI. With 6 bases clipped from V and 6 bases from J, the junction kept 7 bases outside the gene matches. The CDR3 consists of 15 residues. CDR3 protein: CASSPGTGGAQPQHF. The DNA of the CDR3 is TGTGCCAGCAGCCCCGGGACAGGGGGGGCTCAGCCCCAGCATTTT.

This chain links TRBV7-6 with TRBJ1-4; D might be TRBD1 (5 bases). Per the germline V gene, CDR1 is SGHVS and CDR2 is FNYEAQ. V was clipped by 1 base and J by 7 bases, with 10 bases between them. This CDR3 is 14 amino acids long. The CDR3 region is CASSLGGGGEKLFF. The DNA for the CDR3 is TGTGCCAGCAGCTTAGGGGGCGGGGGTGAAAAACTGTTTTTT.

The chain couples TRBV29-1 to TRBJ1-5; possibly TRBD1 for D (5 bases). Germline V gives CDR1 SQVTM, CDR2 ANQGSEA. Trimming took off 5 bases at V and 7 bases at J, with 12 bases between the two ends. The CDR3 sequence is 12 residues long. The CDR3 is CSVRVAGQPQHF. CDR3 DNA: TGCAGCGTTAGGGTAGCAGGGCAGCCCCAGCATTTT.

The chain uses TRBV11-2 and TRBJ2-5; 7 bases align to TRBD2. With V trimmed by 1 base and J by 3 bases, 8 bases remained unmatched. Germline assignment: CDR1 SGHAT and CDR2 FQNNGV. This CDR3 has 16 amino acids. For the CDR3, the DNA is TGTGCCAGCAGCTTAGGTTTAGGCGGGGGAGAAGAGACCCAGTACTTC. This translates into CASSLGLGGGEETQYF. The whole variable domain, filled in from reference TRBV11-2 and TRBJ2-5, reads EAGVAQSPRYKIIEKRQSVAFWCNPISGHATLYWYQQILGQGPKLLIQFQNNGVVDDSQLPKDRFSAERLKGVDSTLKIQPAKLEDSAVYLCASSLGLGGGEETQYFGPGTRLLVL.

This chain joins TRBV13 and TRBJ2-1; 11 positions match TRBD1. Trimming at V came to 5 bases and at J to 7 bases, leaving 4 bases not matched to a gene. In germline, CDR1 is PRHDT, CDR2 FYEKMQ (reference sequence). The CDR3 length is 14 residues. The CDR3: CASSQGQGGNEQFF. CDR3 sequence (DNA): TGTGCCAGCAGCCAGGGACAGGGGGGGAATGAGCAGTTCTTC.

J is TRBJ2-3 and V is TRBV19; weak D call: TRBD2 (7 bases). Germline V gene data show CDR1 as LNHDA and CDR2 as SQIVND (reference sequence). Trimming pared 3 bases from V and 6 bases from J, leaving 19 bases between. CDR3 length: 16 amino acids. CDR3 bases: TGTGCCAGTAGTATCGGGGGGCCCTCTTTTGTGGATACGCAGTATTTT. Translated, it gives CASSIGGPSFVDTQYF.

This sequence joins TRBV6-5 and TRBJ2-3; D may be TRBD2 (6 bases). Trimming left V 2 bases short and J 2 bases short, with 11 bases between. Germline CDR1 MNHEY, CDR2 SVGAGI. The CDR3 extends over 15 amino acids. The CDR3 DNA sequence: TGTGCCAGCAGTTACGGGCGGGGTGACACAGATACGCAGTATTTT. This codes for CASSYGRGDTDTQYF.

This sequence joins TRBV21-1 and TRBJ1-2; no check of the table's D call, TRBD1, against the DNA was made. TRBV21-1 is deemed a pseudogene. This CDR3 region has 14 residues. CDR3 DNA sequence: TGTGCCAGCAGCATACGACAGGGGGACTATGGCTACACCTTC. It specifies CASSIRQGDYGYTF.

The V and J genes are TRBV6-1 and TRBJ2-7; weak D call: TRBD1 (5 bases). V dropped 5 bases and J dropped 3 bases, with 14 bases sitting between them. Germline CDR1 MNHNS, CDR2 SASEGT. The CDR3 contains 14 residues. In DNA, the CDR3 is TGTGCCAGCAGTCTGGTTGACAGCTACTACGAGCAGTACTTC. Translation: CASSLVDSYYEQYF.

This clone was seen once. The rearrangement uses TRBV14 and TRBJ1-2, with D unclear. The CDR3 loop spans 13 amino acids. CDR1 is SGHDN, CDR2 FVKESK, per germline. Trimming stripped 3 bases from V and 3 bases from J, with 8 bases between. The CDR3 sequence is CASSHDLDYGYTF. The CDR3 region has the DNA TGTGCCAGCAGCCACGACTTAGACTATGGCTACACCTTC.

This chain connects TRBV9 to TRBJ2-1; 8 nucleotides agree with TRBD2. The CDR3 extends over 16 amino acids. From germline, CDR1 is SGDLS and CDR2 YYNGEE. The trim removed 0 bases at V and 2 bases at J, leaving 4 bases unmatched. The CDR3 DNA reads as TGTGCCAGCAGCGTAGGACGTAGCGGGACCTACAATGAGCAGTTCTTC. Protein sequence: CASSVGRSGTYNEQFF. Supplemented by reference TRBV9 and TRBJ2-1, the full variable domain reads DSGVTQTPKHLITATGQRVTLRCSPRSGDLSVYWYQQSLDQGLQFLIQYYNGEERAKGNILERFSAQQFPDLHSELNLSSLELGDSALYFCASSVGRSGTYNEQFFGPGTRLTVL.

The CDR3 DNA reads as TGTGCCAGCAACAAACTCACAGGACTAGCGGAATACAATGAGCAGTTCTTC. It is translated as CASNKLTGLAEYNEQFF. The chain uses TRBV7-9 and TRBJ2-1; the match to TRBD2 covers 10 bases. Germline assignment: CDR1 SEHNR and CDR2 FQNEAQ (reference sequence). V lost 7 bases and J lost 4; bases outside the gene matches: 13. The CDR3 consists of 17 residues.

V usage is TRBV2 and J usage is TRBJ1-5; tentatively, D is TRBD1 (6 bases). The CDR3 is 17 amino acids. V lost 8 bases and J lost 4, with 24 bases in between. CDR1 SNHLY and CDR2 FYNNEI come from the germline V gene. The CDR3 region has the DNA TGTGCCAGCCGAGTCGCTCCAGGGGAACTCGGAAATCAGCCCCAGCATTTT. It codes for CASRVAPGELGNQPQHF.

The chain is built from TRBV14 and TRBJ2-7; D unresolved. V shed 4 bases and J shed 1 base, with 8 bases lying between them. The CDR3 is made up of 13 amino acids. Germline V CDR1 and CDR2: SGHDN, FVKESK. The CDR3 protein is CASSLPTSYEQYF. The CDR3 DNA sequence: TGTGCCAGCAGCCTCCCGACATCCTACGAGCAGTACTTC.

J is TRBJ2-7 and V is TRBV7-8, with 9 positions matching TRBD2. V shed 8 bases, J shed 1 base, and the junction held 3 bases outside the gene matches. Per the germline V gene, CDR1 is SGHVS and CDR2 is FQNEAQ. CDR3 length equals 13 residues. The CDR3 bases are TGTGCCAGCTCTAGCGGGGAGTCCTACGAGCAGTACTTC. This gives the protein CASSSGESYEQYF.

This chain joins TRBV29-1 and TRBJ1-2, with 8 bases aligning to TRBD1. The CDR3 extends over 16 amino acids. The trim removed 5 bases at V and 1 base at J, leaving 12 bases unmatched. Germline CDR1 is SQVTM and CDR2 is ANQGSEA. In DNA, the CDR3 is TGCAGCGTTCAGGAAGCCGGGACAGGCATTAACTATGGCTACACCTTC. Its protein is CSVQEAGTGINYGYTF.

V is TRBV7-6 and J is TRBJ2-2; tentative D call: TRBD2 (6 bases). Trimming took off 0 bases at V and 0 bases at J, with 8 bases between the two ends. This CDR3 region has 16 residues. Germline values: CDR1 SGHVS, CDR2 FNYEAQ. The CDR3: CASSLAWGANTGELFF. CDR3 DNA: TGTGCCAGCAGCTTAGCGTGGGGGGCGAACACCGGGGAGCTGTTTTTT.

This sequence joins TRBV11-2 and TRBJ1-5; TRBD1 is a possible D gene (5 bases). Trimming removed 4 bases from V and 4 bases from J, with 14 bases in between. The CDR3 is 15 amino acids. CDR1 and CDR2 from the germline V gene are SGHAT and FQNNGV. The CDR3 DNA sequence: TGTGCCAGCAGCTCGGGAGCGCGGGGGAATCAGCCCCAGCATTTT. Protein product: CASSSGARGNQPQHF.

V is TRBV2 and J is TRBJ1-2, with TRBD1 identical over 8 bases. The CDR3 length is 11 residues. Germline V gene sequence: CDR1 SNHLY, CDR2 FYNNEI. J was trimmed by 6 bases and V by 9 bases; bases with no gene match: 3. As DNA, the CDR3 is TGTGCCAGACAGGGGGTTAATGGCTACACCTTC. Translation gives CARQGVNGYTF.

The CDR3 sequence is CASSGPGGSYEQYF. CDR3 DNA sequence: TGTGCCAGCAGTGGGCCAGGGGGCTCTTACGAGCAGTACTTC. The chain uses TRBV6-1 and TRBJ2-7, with 8 bases that match TRBD1. The CDR3 has 14 amino acids. V lost 4 bases and J lost 4; bases outside the gene matches: 6. CDR1 is MNHNS and CDR2 is SASEGT in the germline V gene.

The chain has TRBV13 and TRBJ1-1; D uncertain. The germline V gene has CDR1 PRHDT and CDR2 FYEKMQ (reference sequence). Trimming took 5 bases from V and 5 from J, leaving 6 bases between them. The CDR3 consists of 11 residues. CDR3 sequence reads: CASSHYTEAFF. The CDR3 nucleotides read TGTGCCAGCAGCCACTATACTGAAGCTTTCTTT.

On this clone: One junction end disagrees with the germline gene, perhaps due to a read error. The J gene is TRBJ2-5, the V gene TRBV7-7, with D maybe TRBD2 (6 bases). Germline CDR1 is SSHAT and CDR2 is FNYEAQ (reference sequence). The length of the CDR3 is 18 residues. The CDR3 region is CASSLSGGAAGNLETQYF. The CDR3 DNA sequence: TGTGCTAGCAGCCTCTCCGGAGGGGCGGCGGGGAATCTTGAGACCCAGTACTTC.

The CDR3 region has the DNA TGCAGCGTTGGTGGACAGGGGAAGGTCACTGAAGCTTTCTTT. Translated, it gives CSVGGQGKVTEAFF. The J gene is TRBJ1-1, the V gene TRBV29-1; the match to TRBD1 covers 9 bases. This CDR3 region has 14 residues. Germline CDR1 reads SQVTM; CDR2 reads ANQGSEA. After removal of 4 bases from V and 4 bases from J, the junction contained 7 bases not matched to a gene.

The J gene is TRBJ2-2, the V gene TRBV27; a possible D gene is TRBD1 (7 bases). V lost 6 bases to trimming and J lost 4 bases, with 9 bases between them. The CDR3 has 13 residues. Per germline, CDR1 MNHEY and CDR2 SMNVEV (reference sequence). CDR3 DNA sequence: TGTGCCAGCAGGCAGGGGGGCACCGGGGAGCTGTTTTTT. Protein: CASRQGGTGELFF.

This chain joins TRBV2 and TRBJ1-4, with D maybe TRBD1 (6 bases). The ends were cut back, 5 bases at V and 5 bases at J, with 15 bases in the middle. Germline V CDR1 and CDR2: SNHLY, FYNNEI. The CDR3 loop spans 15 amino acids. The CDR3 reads CASSSGQGHNEKLFF. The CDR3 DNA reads TGTGCCAGCAGTAGTGGGCAGGGGCACAATGAAAAACTGTTTTTT. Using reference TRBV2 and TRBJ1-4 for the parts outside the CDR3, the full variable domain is EPEVTQTPSHQVTQMGQEVILRCVPISNHLYFYWYRQILGQKVEFLVSFYNNEISEKSEIFDDQFSVERPDGSNFTLKIRSTKLEDSAMYFCASSSGQGHNEKLFFGSGTQLSVL.

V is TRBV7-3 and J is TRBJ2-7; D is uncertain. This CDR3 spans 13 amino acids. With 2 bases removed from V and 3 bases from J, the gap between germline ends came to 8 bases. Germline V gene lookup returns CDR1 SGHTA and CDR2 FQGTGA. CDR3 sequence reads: CASSLGQDYEQYF. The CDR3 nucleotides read TGTGCCAGCAGCTTAGGGCAGGACTACGAGCAGTACTTC.